This entry is about one T cell receptor (beta chain). Its antigen specificity is not known. Base qualities were left out, and no much larger clone turns up one base away. Other DNA sequences in this specimen translate into the identical CDR3. Read against the paper, the sample's time point label means: around 28 days on oral tofacitinib. Read against the paper, the sample's treatment or condition label means: oral pan-JAK inhibitor, 5-10 mg twice daily. Lesional scalp punch biopsies and peripheral blood were obtained from alopecia areata patients. PBMCs were isolated by density centrifugation and stained for CD3, CD4 and CD8, after which CD4+ and CD8+ T cells were sorted on a FACSAria. Libraries were constructed by the immunoSEQ multiplex PCR assay. RNA was extracted from all samples and reverse transcribed into cDNA as template for TCR sequencing. First-strand cDNA was synthesized with SuperScript III using a 2:1 mix of oligo-dT and random hexamers. A synthetic immune receptor repertoire was used to gauge amplification bias, and whatever bias remained was removed computationally. Per the authors' processing: Raw reads were preprocessed for error removal, and CDR3 was defined according to IMGT conventions as running from the conserved cysteine to phenylalanine. Clonality was computed by normalizing Shannon entropy by log2 of the number of productive unique TCRs and subtracting the result from 1. CD4 or CD8 identity of scalp clones was inferred by cross-referencing scalp TCRbeta sequences with sorted blood CD4 and CD8 repertoires. In TCRdb, the immuneACCESS table is reduced to in-frame sequences with V and J assigned. These tables do not hold every clone; where another copy was compared, an unresolved V gene accounts for under half, and the others remain unexplained. The DNA was the basis for D and trimming; V, J and clone size are from that table. The sample table holds about 130,000 clones, of which about 59% were seen once. The ten top clones hold around a sixth of the sample.

The sample is drawn from a study of CD8+ T cells in alopecia areata listed by TCRdb under 2018. Background for the entire study: The treated patients, all with moderate-to-severe alopecia areata, were enrolled in an open-label pilot trial of oral tofacitinib given at 5 to 10 mg twice daily. Tofacitinib was given for 6 to 18 months, followed by 6 months of follow-up off drug to assess delayed response and recurrence. The SALT score, which quantifies the percentage of affected scalp surface area, was used to measure disease severity in treated patients. High-throughput TCRbeta sequencing was used to examine T cell clonal expansion in alopecia areata in both the C3H/HeJ mouse model and human patients. On the human side, TCRbeta sequencing was run on scalp tissue and on sorted CD4+ and CD8+ peripheral blood T cells from healthy controls and from alopecia areata patients with either patchy or totalis/universalis disease. Biopsies were taken from tofacitinib-treated patients at baseline and at 4 and 24 weeks of treatment, and a later scalp biopsy was taken in several of the tofacitinib-treated patients. Scalp clonality was compared among normal scalp (n=4), patchy alopecia areata scalp (n=8), and alopecia totalis/universalis scalp (n=8). The RNA source kit depended on sample type: the PAXgene miRNA kit for fixed scalp, the miRNeasy kit for PBMCs, and the RNeasy kit for mouse skin. TCRbeta CDR3 regions were amplified by immunoSEQ multiplex PCR with 35 Vbeta forward and 13 Jbeta reverse primers. The paper's findings and limits, for the study overall: Unlike mouse skin, where gammadelta T cells dominate, normal human skin contains resident alphabeta T cells that get sequenced too, which complicates analysis of the scalp TCR repertoire. Because the treated cohort was small and included a single nonresponder, larger studies are needed to assess links between baseline CD8+ expansion and response. Compared with normal scalp, lesional scalp had higher clonality and more expanded CD8+ clones, particularly in alopecia totalis/universalis, a pattern that suggests antigenic drive. Shared TCR sequences between patients were less evident than in mice, which may be partly attributable to HLA diversity in the patient population. Many expanded lesional clones were found to persist in scalp and blood during tofacitinib treatment, and relapse after treatment cessation may be partly explained by this persistence. Tofacitinib significantly decreased scalp clonality and the number of expanded CD8+ clones among the top 100 scalp clones.

From the cysteine up to the phenylalanine, the CDR3 has a length of 13 residues. The CDR3 DNA has 39 bases and is translated from base 1. V was cut back by 7 bases and J by 1 base, leaving a gap of 10 bases between them. CDR1 and CDR2, per the germline V gene, are SQVTM and ANQGSEA. The receptor was derived from a human donor with alopecia areata. Source: CD8+ T cells sorted from blood, taken at week 4, from a patient treated with tofacitinib. The V and J genes are TRBV29-1 and TRBJ2-2; a tentative D match to TRBD1 spans 6 bases. The CDR3 region has the sequence CSAPGQNTGELFF. The DNA sequence follows: TGCAGCGCACCGGGACAGAACACCGGGGAGCTGTTTTTT.